This TCR beta chain was profiled in a study of T cell responses to AZD1222 COVID-19 vaccine. Sequencing was performed with immunoSEQ multiplex PCR; in TCRdb, only in-frame clones are kept and a portion is missing. Here the sample spans about 88,000 clones, 90% being singletons. Turning to this clone: The antigen remains unidentified.

V lost 4 bases and J lost 8; bases outside the gene matches: 9. Germline V gives CDR1 LGHNA, CDR2 YSLEER. CDR3 length equals 15 residues. Findings and caveats of the study: Of spike-specific TCRs, nearly half reportedly target regions left unmutated in variants. The study identified only five or six AZD1222 recipients as seropositive at baseline.

This sequence joins TRBV4-3 and TRBJ1-2; TRBD1 aligns across 11 bases. This material consisted of peripheral blood, taken 28 days after the second AZD1222 dose. This receptor was identified in an adult who received the AZD1222 COVID-19 vaccine. The CDR3 sequence: CASSPRTGGASGYTF. CDR3 in DNA: TGCGCCAGCAGCCCTAGGACAGGGGGCGCGAGCGGCTACACCTTC.